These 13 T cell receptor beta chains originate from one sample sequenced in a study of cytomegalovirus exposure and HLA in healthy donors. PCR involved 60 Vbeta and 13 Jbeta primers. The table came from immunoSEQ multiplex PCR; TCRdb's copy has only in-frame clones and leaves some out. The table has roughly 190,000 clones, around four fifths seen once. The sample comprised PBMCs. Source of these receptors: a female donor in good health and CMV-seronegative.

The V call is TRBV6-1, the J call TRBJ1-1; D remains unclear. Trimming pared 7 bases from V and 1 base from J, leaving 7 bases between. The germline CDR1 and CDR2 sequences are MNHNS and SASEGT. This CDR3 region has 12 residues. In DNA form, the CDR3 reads TGTGCCAGCAACCGACAGAACACTGAAGCTTTCTTT. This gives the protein CASNRQNTEAFF.

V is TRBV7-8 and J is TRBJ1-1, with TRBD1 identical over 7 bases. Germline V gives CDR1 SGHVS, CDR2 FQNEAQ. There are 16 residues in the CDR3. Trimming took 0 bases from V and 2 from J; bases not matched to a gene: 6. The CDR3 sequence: CASSLAKGGGNTEAFF. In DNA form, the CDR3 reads TGTGCCAGCAGCTTAGCGAAAGGAGGGGGCAACACTGAAGCTTTCTTT. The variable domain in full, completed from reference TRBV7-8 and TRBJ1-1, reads GAGVSQSPRYKVAKRGQDVALRCDPISGHVSLFWYQQALGQGPEFLTYFQNEAQLDKSGLPSDRFFAERPEGSVSTLKIQRTQQEDSAVYLCASSLAKGGGNTEAFFGQGTRLTVV.

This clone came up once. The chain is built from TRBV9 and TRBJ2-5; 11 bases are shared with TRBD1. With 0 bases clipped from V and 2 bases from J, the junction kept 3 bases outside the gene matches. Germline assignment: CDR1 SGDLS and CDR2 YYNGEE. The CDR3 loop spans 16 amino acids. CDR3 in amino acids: CASSVAGTGGQETQYF. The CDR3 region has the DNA TGTGCCAGCAGCGTAGCCGGGACAGGGGGTCAAGAGACCCAGTACTTC.

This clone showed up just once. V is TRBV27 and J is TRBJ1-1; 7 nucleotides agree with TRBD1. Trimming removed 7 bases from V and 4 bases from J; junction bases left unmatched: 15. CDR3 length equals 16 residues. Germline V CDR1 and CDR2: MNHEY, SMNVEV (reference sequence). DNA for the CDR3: TGTGCCAGCACCCCACTGACAGGGAACATACGCACTGAAGCTTTCTTT. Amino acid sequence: CASTPLTGNIRTEAFF.

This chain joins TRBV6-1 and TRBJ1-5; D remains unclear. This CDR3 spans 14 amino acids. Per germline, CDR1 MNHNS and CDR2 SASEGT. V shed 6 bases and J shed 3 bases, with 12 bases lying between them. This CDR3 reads CASREVGDNQPQHF. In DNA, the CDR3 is TGTGCCAGCAGGGAGGTGGGTGACAATCAGCCCCAGCATTTT.

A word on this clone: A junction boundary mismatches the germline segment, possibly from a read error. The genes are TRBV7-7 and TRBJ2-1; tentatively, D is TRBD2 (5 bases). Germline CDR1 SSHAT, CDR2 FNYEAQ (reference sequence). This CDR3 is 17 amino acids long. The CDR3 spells CASSSRPTDSGDNEQFF. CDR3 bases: TGTGCTAGCAGCTCCCGCCCTACGGACTCCGGGGATAATGAGCAGTTCTTC.

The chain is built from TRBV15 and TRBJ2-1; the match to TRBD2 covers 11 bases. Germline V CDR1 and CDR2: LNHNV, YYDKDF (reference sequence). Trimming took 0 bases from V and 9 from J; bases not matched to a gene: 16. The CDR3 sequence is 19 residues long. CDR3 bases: TGTGCCACCAGCAGAGATGGAAGGGAGGCTAGCGGGGGGTCGACTGAGCAGTTCTTC. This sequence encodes CATSRDGREASGGSTEQFF. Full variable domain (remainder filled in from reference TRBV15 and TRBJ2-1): DAMVIQNPRYQVTQFGKPVTLSCSQTLNHNVMYWYQQKSSQAPKLLFHYYDKDFNNEADTPDNFQSRRPNTSFCFLDIRSPGLGDTAMYLCATSRDGREASGGSTEQFFGPGTRLTVL.

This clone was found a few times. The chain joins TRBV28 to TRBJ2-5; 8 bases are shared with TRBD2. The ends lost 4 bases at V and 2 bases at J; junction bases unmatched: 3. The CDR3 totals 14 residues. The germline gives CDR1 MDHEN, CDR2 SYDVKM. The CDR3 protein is CASSSGGRQETQYF. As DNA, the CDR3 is TGTGCCAGCAGTTCGGGCGGGAGGCAAGAGACCCAGTACTTC.

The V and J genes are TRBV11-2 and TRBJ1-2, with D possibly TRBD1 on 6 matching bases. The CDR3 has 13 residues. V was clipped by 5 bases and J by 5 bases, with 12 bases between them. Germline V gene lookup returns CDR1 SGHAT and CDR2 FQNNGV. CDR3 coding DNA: TGTGCCAGCAGCCGGGACACGAGATATGGCTACACCTTC. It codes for CASSRDTRYGYTF.

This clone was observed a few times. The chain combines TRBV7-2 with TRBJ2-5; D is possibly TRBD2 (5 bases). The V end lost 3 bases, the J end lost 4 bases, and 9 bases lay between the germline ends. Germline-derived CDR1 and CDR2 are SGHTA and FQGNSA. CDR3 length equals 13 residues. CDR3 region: CASSLVSAETQYF. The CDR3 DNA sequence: TGTGCCAGCAGCTTGGTTAGCGCAGAGACCCAGTACTTC.

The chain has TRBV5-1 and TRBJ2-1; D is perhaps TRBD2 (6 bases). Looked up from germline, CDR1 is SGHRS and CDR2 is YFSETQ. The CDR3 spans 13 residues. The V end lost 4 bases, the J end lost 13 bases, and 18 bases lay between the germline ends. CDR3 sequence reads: CASSLEGAIGQFF. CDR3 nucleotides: TGCGCCAGCAGCCTGGAGGGAGCTATAGGCCAGTTCTTC.

The CDR3 protein is CASSLGGRIRLGYEQYF. DNA of the CDR3: TGTGCCAGCAGTTTGGGGGGGAGGATCCGTTTAGGGTACGAGCAGTACTTC. The chain uses TRBV28 and TRBJ2-7, with 7 bases aligning to TRBD2. Germline-derived CDR1 and CDR2 are MDHEN and SYDVKM. The CDR3 sequence is 17 residues long. With V trimmed by 3 bases and J by 4 bases, 15 bases remained unmatched.

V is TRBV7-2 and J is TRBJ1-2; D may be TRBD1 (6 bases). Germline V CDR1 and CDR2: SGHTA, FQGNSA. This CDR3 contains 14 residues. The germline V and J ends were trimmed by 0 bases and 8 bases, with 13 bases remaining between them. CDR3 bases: TGTGCCAGCAGCTTAGCGGGCAGGGGAAGGGGCTACACCTTC. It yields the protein CASSLAGRGRGYTF.